The clone carrying this T cell receptor beta chain was observed at least ten times. Antigen: not known. This specimen belongs to a study of T cells in Graves' hyperthyroidism and ophthalmopathy. Study at large: Blood from the periphery was taken at initial diagnosis, before any treatment. Findings and caveats of the study: Ophthalmopathy and stable hyperthyroidism were separated by a 13 V-J model. For ophthalmopathy, model prediction preceded onset by a median approximately 6 months. Blood also held most thyroid clonotypes expanded beyond 0.001.

This CDR3 is built from 14 residues. CDR1 is SNHLY, CDR2 FYNNEI, per germline. Trimming took off 5 bases at V and 3 bases at J, with 13 bases between the two ends. Amplified TCR beta CDR3 regions came from RNA transcripts. TCR CDR3 underwent first-round RT-PCR with the HTBI primer set. Each CDR3 protein is one row after TCRdb ran MiXCR on the multiplex PCR reads. The data show under 350,000 distinct CDR3 sequences, 17% seen once. This sequence was found in a woman aged 55 to 70 with Graves' ophthalmopathy. The V and J genes are TRBV2 and TRBJ1-2; D unclear. The specimen was blood. CDR3 sequence (DNA): TGTGCCAGCAGTTCCGACGCTCTAGACTATGGCTACACCTTC. It specifies CASSSDALDYGYTF.